A selection of T cell receptor beta chains follows, all from one sample in a study of yellow fever vaccine responses in identical twins. TCRdb re-called the RT-PCR reads with MiXCR, one entry per CDR3 protein. The sample has about 4,000 distinct CDR3 sequences, roughly 87% seen once. The sequenced sample was T cells from blood (PBMCs), unsorted or a sorted subset (not recorded which), obtained before or after yellow fever vaccination (not recorded which). Source of these receptors: a woman between 18 and 29 years old who received the yellow fever vaccine. The CDR3 runs from the conserved cysteine through the conserved F or W. D genes are given only for firm matches. Size is omitted from some rows. Given values are once, few, many or a class for expanded clones.

j_call v_call d_call clone_size cdr3_nt cdr3_aa
TRBJ2-3 TRBV20-1 NA NA TGCAGTGCTCCGAGACTAGCAGGGGGCTCAGATACGCAGTATTTT CSAPRLAGGSDTQYF
TRBJ2-7 TRBV11-1 NA NA TGTGCCAGCAGCTTAGATTCGGACGGTTGGTACTACGAGCAGTACTTC CASSLDSDGWYYEQYF
TRBJ2-3 TRBV13 TRBD2 NA TGTGCCAGCCCCCTACTAGCGGGGGACACAGATACGCAGTATTTT CASPLLAGDTDTQYF
TRBJ2-7 TRBV5-1 NA NA TGCGCCAGCAGCGATAGGGCGAGGTCCTACGAGCAGTACTTC CASSDRARSYEQYF
TRBJ2-1 TRBV7-6 NA NA TGTGCCAGCAGCTCAGGCGGCTCCTCCTACAATGAGCAGTTCTTC CASSSGGSSYNEQFF
TRBJ2-7 TRBV20-1 NA NA TGCAGTTTTCGGGACCCCTACGAGCAGTACTTC CSFRDPYEQYF
TRBJ2-4 TRBV2 NA NA TGTGCCAGCAGTAATCCCCCACCAGGTTCAGCCAAAAACATTCAGTACTTC CASSNPPPGSAKNIQYF
TRBJ2-3 TRBV19 TRBD2 NA TGTGCCAGTACCCTACTAGCGGGGGATGTCACAGATACGCAGTATTTT CASTLLAGDVTDTQYF
TRBJ2-7 TRBV18 NA NA TGTGCCAGCTCAGGATTACTGGGCGAGCAGTACTTC CASSGLLGEQYF
TRBJ2-1 TRBV20-1 NA once TGCAGTGCCCGACAAGAGTCCCCGCTCTACAATGAGCAGTTCTTC CSARQESPLYNEQFF
TRBJ1-5 TRBV12-3/TRBV12-4 NA few TGTGCCAGCAGTTTATGGGATAGTCAGCCCCAGCATTTT CASSLWDSQPQHF
TRBJ2-7 TRBV14 NA NA TGTGCCAGCAGCCAATATCATCCCTACGAGCAGTACTTC CASSQYHPYEQYF
TRBJ1-1 TRBV7-9 TRBD1 few TGTGCCAGCAGCCACAACAGGGGGCAAACCCAGAACACTGAAGCTTTCTTT CASSHNRGQTQNTEAFF
TRBJ2-1 TRBV5-1 TRBD2 once TGCGCCAGCAGCTGGGCAGGGACTAGGGCAATTGGTGAGCAGTTCTTC CASSWAGTRAIGEQFF
TRBJ2-7 TRBV19 TRBD1 NA TGTGCCAGTAGTATCGTGGCAGGGGGTTCCTACGAGCAGTACTTC CASSIVAGGSYEQYF
TRBJ2-7 TRBV7-9 TRBD1 NA TGTGCCAGCAGCTTAGCCCCCGGGACAGGGATCCCCTACGAGCAGTACTTC CASSLAPGTGIPYEQYF
TRBJ1-2 TRBV7-2 NA NA TGTGCCAGCAGCTTAGCCAACTATGGCTACACCTTC CASSLANYGYTF
TRBJ2-3 TRBV20-1 NA once TGCAGTGCTAAAAGGGATCCTGCAGATACGCAGTATTTT CSAKRDPADTQYF
TRBJ2-2 TRBV9 TRBD2 NA TGTGCCAGCAGCTTAGGGACTAGCGGGGCCACCGGGGAGCTGTTTTTT CASSLGTSGATGELFF
TRBJ1-5 TRBV3-1 TRBD1 NA TGTGCCAGCAGCCAGGACAGGGCGAGCAATCAGCCCCAGCATTTT CASSQDRASNQPQHF
TRBJ2-1 TRBV29-1 NA NA TGCAGCGTTGAAGGGGCGGGGGAGCAGTTCTTC CSVEGAGEQFF
TRBJ2-1 TRBV29-1 TRBD1 NA TGCAGCGTTACCGGGACAGCCCAGGGCAATGAGCAGTTCTTC CSVTGTAQGNEQFF
TRBJ2-1 TRBV18 NA NA TGTGCCAGCTCACCCAACCAGGGGCTCTCCTACAATGAGCAGTTCTTC CASSPNQGLSYNEQFF
TRBJ2-3 TRBV14 NA NA TGTGCCAGCAGCCCGGATGGGGGAATCACAGATACGCAGTATTTT CASSPDGGITDTQYF